The clone carrying this T cell receptor beta chain was found a few times. These data belong to a study of STAT5B mutations in CD4+ large granular lymphocyte leukemia. The assay was immunoSEQ multiplex PCR, and TCRdb's table has in-frame clones only and misses some. The table records 35,000 or so clones, 87% of them present only once. Sequencing was performed on CD4+ T cells from blood buffy coats. This TCR was sampled from a human donor in good health.

CDR3 coding DNA: TGTGCCAGCTCACTTCAAAGCTCCTACGAGCAGTACTTC. It yields the protein CASSLQSSYEQYF. The chain recombines TRBV18 with TRBJ2-7; no reliable D call. V lost 4 bases and J 0 bases, leaving 7 bases between the germline ends. This CDR3 is 13 amino acids long. Germline V gene sequence: CDR1 KGHSH, CDR2 LQKENI.